Listed below are T cell receptor beta chains from one sample, sequenced in a study of T cells expressing NK-cell markers. One entry per CDR3 protein, without DNA, is what TCRdb gives after re-calling the 5' RACE reads. The record lists about half a million distinct CDR3 sequences, of which the ten most abundant hold 1.4% to 1.5%. The sample comprised blood T cells: a sorted CD56 or NKG2C T cell subset, CD4+ or CD8+ T cells, or bulk PBMC T cells (not recorded which). Source of these receptors: a woman aged 45-59 years in good health. CDR3s include the opening cysteine and the closing phenylalanine or tryptophan. The order of the fields is CDR3 protein, J gene, V gene.

cdr3_aa: CASSRGPKQFF; j_call: TRBJ2-1; v_call: TRBV14
cdr3_aa: CASRAGLGGEWTEAFF; j_call: TRBJ1-1; v_call: TRBV6-1
cdr3_aa: CASSQDRAGDPLDPQHF; j_call: TRBJ1-5; v_call: TRBV4-1
cdr3_aa: CASSTFGTSASNEQFF; j_call: TRBJ2-1; v_call: TRBV18
cdr3_aa: CASREQTFTDTQYF; j_call: TRBJ2-3; v_call: TRBV12-3/TRBV12-4
cdr3_aa: CASSLLQLNEQFF; j_call: TRBJ2-1; v_call: TRBV12-3/TRBV12-4
cdr3_aa: CASNQWEGKGTGELFF; j_call: TRBJ2-2; v_call: TRBV7-8
cdr3_aa: CASSFVGGETQYF; j_call: TRBJ2-5; v_call: TRBV5-6
cdr3_aa: CASSAQGGTDTQYF; j_call: TRBJ2-3; v_call: TRBV9
cdr3_aa: CASSKVAGQLNIQYF; j_call: TRBJ2-4; v_call: TRBV21-1
cdr3_aa: CASSQVPRVRGNQPQHF; j_call: TRBJ1-5; v_call: TRBV4-1
cdr3_aa: CASSLYSGRASYNEQFF; j_call: TRBJ2-1; v_call: TRBV13
cdr3_aa: CSARDFDSQETQYF; j_call: TRBJ2-5; v_call: TRBV20-1
cdr3_aa: CASSPHRQPIKNIQYF; j_call: TRBJ2-4; v_call: TRBV28
cdr3_aa: CASSIVQNYNEQFF; j_call: TRBJ2-1; v_call: TRBV19
cdr3_aa: CASSTQTIGTGELFF; j_call: TRBJ2-2; v_call: TRBV5-1
cdr3_aa: CASSPRTGLAGYYGYTF; j_call: TRBJ1-2; v_call: TRBV4-1
cdr3_aa: CASSSWRTSGRAGGELFF; j_call: TRBJ2-2; v_call: TRBV5-1
cdr3_aa: CASSVGGWRTGEGYTF; j_call: TRBJ1-2; v_call: TRBV9
cdr3_aa: CSARDRTANEKLFF; j_call: TRBJ1-4; v_call: TRBV20-1
cdr3_aa: CASSVLGAGGRGEQFF; j_call: TRBJ2-1; v_call: TRBV2
cdr3_aa: CASRTSGTRNEQFF; j_call: TRBJ2-1; v_call: TRBV7-9
cdr3_aa: CSARGSLAGANEQYF; j_call: TRBJ2-7; v_call: TRBV20-1
cdr3_aa: CASSLLAQRNNEQFF; j_call: TRBJ2-1; v_call: TRBV19
cdr3_aa: CSANPRDRGLQPQHF; j_call: TRBJ1-5; v_call: TRBV20-1
cdr3_aa: CASSFRGGDTQYF; j_call: TRBJ2-3; v_call: TRBV5-1
cdr3_aa: CASRVSGGHGYTF; j_call: TRBJ1-2; v_call: TRBV12-3/TRBV12-4
cdr3_aa: CASSLSTRSYGYTF; j_call: TRBJ1-2; v_call: TRBV12-3/TRBV12-4
cdr3_aa: CASSRTGKTNYGYTF; j_call: TRBJ1-2; v_call: TRBV5-1
cdr3_aa: CASSLKGVTNEQFF; j_call: TRBJ2-1; v_call: TRBV5-1
cdr3_aa: CASSEAGGPIQYF; j_call: TRBJ2-4; v_call: TRBV6-1
cdr3_aa: CASSLATGVSYEQYF; j_call: TRBJ2-7; v_call: TRBV5-1
cdr3_aa: CASSLGRTGTAEQYF; j_call: TRBJ2-7; v_call: TRBV7-9
cdr3_aa: CASTSYNEQFF; j_call: TRBJ2-1; v_call: TRBV19
cdr3_aa: CSATIAGTGNYQPQHF; j_call: TRBJ1-5; v_call: TRBV20-1
cdr3_aa: CASGLGYEKLFF; j_call: TRBJ1-4; v_call: TRBV12-5
cdr3_aa: CASSLLLAEYNEQFF; j_call: TRBJ2-1; v_call: TRBV13
cdr3_aa: CATSERGEQFF; j_call: TRBJ2-1; v_call: TRBV24-1
cdr3_aa: CASSKTGGDETQYF; j_call: TRBJ2-5; v_call: TRBV6-2/TRBV6-3
cdr3_aa: CASSLVGGGLGIGNEQFF; j_call: TRBJ2-1; v_call: TRBV7-2
cdr3_aa: CASSLRGNPEQYF; j_call: TRBJ2-7; v_call: TRBV7-9
cdr3_aa: CSAHGWDRGSYNEQFF; j_call: TRBJ2-1; v_call: TRBV29-1
cdr3_aa: CASSPLPGNTGELFF; j_call: TRBJ2-2; v_call: TRBV18
cdr3_aa: CASSLGSGGPGTQYF; j_call: TRBJ2-3; v_call: TRBV5-1
cdr3_aa: CSASVGTLFSNQPQHF; j_call: TRBJ1-5; v_call: TRBV20-1
cdr3_aa: CASSLIAQWGEQFF; j_call: TRBJ2-1; v_call: TRBV28
cdr3_aa: CAKRPPQETQYF; j_call: TRBJ2-5; v_call: TRBV10-3
cdr3_aa: CASSPGTGFKTGWTYGYTF; j_call: TRBJ1-2; v_call: TRBV12-3/TRBV12-4
cdr3_aa: CASSRLSGGDYNEQFF; j_call: TRBJ2-1; v_call: TRBV7-3
cdr3_aa: CSAILSLGVETQYF; j_call: TRBJ2-5; v_call: TRBV20-1
cdr3_aa: CASSGTGVVYNEQFF; j_call: TRBJ2-1; v_call: TRBV2
cdr3_aa: CASSWGSDNYGYTF; j_call: TRBJ1-2; v_call: TRBV12-3/TRBV12-4
cdr3_aa: CASSRYSEGQARSPGNTIYF; j_call: TRBJ1-3; v_call: TRBV6-1
cdr3_aa: CASSLQGINEKLFF; j_call: TRBJ1-4; v_call: TRBV5-1
cdr3_aa: CSTSPYITYNEQFF; j_call: TRBJ2-1; v_call: TRBV29-1
cdr3_aa: CASSEQGDKNTEAFF; j_call: TRBJ1-1; v_call: TRBV2